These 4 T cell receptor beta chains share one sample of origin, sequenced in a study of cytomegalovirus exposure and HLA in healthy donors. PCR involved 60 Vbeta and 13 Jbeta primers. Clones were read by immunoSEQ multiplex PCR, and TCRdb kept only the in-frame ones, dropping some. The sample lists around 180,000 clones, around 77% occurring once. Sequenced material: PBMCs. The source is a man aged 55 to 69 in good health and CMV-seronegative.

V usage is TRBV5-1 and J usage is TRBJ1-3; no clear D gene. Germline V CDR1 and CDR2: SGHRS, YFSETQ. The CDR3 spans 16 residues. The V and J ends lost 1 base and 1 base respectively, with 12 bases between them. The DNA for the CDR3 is TGCGCCAGCAGCTTGACGCCTATCGGGTCTGGAAACACCATATATTTT. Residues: CASSLTPIGSGNTIYF.

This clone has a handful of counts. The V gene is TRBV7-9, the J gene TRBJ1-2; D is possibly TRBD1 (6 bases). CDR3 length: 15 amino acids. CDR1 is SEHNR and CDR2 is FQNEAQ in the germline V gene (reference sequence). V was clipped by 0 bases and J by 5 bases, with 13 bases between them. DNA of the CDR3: TGTGCCAGCAGCTTAGCCGGGGGGCGCGGGTATGGCTACACCTTC. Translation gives CASSLAGGRGYGYTF.

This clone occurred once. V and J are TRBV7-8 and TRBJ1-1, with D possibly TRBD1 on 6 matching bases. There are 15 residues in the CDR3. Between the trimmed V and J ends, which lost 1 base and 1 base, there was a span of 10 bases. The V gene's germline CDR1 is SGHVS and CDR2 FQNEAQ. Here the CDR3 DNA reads TGTGCCAGCAGCTTAGGTCAGGGGCAGAACACTGAAGCTTTCTTT. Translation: CASSLGQGQNTEAFF.

CDR3 sequence (DNA): TGTGCCAGCAGCTTAAGGGGGGGGCTTCACACTGAAGCTTTCTTT. This gives the protein CASSLRGGLHTEAFF. The chain recombines TRBV7-9 with TRBJ1-1; D possibly corresponds to TRBD1 (6 bases). CDR1 is SEHNR and CDR2 is FQNEAQ in the germline V gene (reference sequence). The V end was cut by 2 bases, the J end by 3 bases, with 13 bases between. The CDR3 consists of 15 residues. The full variable domain, with the rest looked up from reference TRBV7-9 and TRBJ1-1, is DTGVSQNPRHKITKRGQNVTFRCDPISEHNRLYWYRQTLGQGPEFLTYFQNEAQLEKSRLLSDRFSAERPKGSFSTLEIQRTEQGDSAMYLCASSLRGGLHTEAFFGQGTRLTVV.